This is a list of T cell receptor beta chains from one sample in a study of T cell responses to AZD1222 COVID-19 vaccine. Measured with immunoSEQ multiplex PCR; TCRdb has only the in-frame clones, and not every one. This sample has some 84,000 clones, with approximately 88% found just once. Source: peripheral blood, taken 28 days after the second AZD1222 dose. These receptor sequences come from an adult who received the AZD1222 COVID-19 vaccine. The CDR3 runs from the conserved cysteine through the conserved F or W. The D gene is left open where the match is weak. Clone size, where shown, is once, few, many, or a class for clones that have expanded.

CDR3 DNA,CDR3 protein,J gene,clone size,D gene,V gene
TGTGCCAGCAGTTCCCAAGCTGAAGCTTTCTTT,CASSSQAEAFF,TRBJ1-1,-,-,TRBV28
TGTGCCAGCAGTGAAAGCCTTAGCTCCTACGAGCAGTACTTC,CASSESLSSYEQYF,TRBJ2-7,-,-,TRBV2
TGTGCCAGCAGTTTAAGAACCGCCGGTCCCCAGCCCCAGCATTTT,CASSLRTAGPQPQHF,TRBJ1-5,-,-,TRBV28
TGTGCCAGCAGTAAGGGGCAGCTGAGCTCCTACGAGCAGTACTTC,CASSKGQLSSYEQYF,TRBJ2-7,-,-,TRBV6-5
TGTGCCAGCACCAAGACAGGGAGGGGGAGCTCCTATAATTCACCCCTCCACTTT,CASTKTGRGSSYNSPLHF,TRBJ1-6,-,TRBD1,TRBV7-2
TGCGCCAGCAGTGACACAGGGGGCACTAATGAAAAACTGTTTTTT,CASSDTGGTNEKLFF,TRBJ1-4,-,TRBD1,TRBV5-1
TGTGCCAGCAGCCTAAGGACAGGGTACACCTACGAGCAGTACTTC,CASSLRTGYTYEQYF,TRBJ2-7,-,TRBD1,TRBV7-9
TGTGCCAGCAGCCCCGGTGTGGGGGGCTACACCTTC,CASSPGVGGYTF,TRBJ1-2,-,-,TRBV2
TGTGCCAGCAGTTCCGACAGGGCGGCCAAAAACATTCAGTACTTC,CASSSDRAAKNIQYF,TRBJ2-4,-,TRBD1,TRBV5-4
TGTGCCAGCAGTTTGATCAGGGGGCTCTCTGGGGCCAACGTCCTGACTTTC,CASSLIRGLSGANVLTF,TRBJ2-6,-,TRBD1,TRBV27
TGTGCCAGCAGCCAAGATCCCGGGACAGTCTATGGCTACACCTTC,CASSQDPGTVYGYTF,TRBJ1-2,-,TRBD1,TRBV4-2
TGTGCCAGTAGACCCGAGGGGGGGTTTGCTCAGCCCCAGCATTTT,CASRPEGGFAQPQHF,TRBJ1-5,-,-,TRBV19
TGTGCCAGCAGTTCCGCAGGAGCGGGGGGTTCCGGTCCGTTCTTC,CASSSAGAGGSGPFF,TRBJ2-1,-,TRBD2,TRBV6-2/TRBV6-3
TGCAGTGCTAGTCATTACAGGGCGGGGAGTCAGCCCCAGCATTTT,CSASHYRAGSQPQHF,TRBJ1-5,-,-,TRBV20-1
TGTGCCAGCAGCCCATCAAATGCCTACGAGCAGTACTTC,CASSPSNAYEQYF,TRBJ2-7,-,-,TRBV7-3
TGTGCCAGCGTTTGTCGGGGCTATAGGGACACCGGGGAGCTGTTTTTT,CASVCRGYRDTGELFF,TRBJ2-2,-,-,TRBV21-1
TGTGCCAGCACTGGGTGGGGGAGCTATGGCTACACCTTC,CASTGWGSYGYTF,TRBJ1-2,-,-,TRBV7-9
TGTGCCAGCAGCCTTTTGGGCGGTGTGGATTCACCCCTCCACTTT,CASSLLGGVDSPLHF,TRBJ1-6,-,-,TRBV28
TGTGCGAGCGGCAGGGAAGGCTACAATGAGCAGTTCTTC,CASGREGYNEQFF,TRBJ2-1,few,-,TRBV5-4
TGTGCCATCAGTGAGTCGATCTTGGGCACTGAAGCTTTCTTT,CAISESILGTEAFF,TRBJ1-1,once,-,TRBV10-3
TGCGCCAGCAGTCATTCTGTGGAAACCGGGGAGCTGTTTTTT,CASSHSVETGELFF,TRBJ2-2,-,-,TRBV5-1
TGTGCCAGCCTCCCCCAGGGGGCTGTGGAGACCCAGTACTTC,CASLPQGAVETQYF,TRBJ2-5,-,TRBD1,TRBV7-9
TGTGCCAGCAGCTTCGGGACGGCTAAGGAGCAGTACTTC,CASSFGTAKEQYF,TRBJ2-7,-,-,TRBV7-3
TGCGCCAGCAGCCGAGGGGAAAACGATATTGAAAAACTGTTTTTT,CASSRGENDIEKLFF,TRBJ1-4,-,-,TRBV10-1
TGTGCCAGCAGCTTATCACTAGCGGGCCGCACAGATACGCAGTATTTT,CASSLSLAGRTDTQYF,TRBJ2-3,-,TRBD2,TRBV7-8
TGCGCCAGCAGCCCGGGACCCGGAGAGACCCAGTACTTC,CASSPGPGETQYF,TRBJ2-5,once,-,TRBV5-1
TGTGCCAGCAGCTTAGACGGTGCAGGGGTGAACACTGAAGCTTTCTTT,CASSLDGAGVNTEAFF,TRBJ1-1,once,-,TRBV13
TGTGCCAGCAGCGAAGGGACGGACAAAAACATTCAGTACTTC,CASSEGTDKNIQYF,TRBJ2-4,-,-,TRBV5-4
TGTGCCAGCAGTTACCGGGGACGCCTCTCTGGGGCCAACGTCCTGACTTTC,CASSYRGRLSGANVLTF,TRBJ2-6,-,-,TRBV6-2/TRBV6-3
TGTGCCAGCAGTCGAAAGACTAGCGGGGGGACTTCCTACGAGCAGTACTTC,CASSRKTSGGTSYEQYF,TRBJ2-7,-,TRBD2,TRBV27
TGCGCCAGCAGCTTGGCCCGGTCCCCTATACCCTACAATGAGCAGTTCTTC,CASSLARSPIPYNEQFF,TRBJ2-1,-,-,TRBV5-1
TGTGCCAGCAGTTTAGGTGAGAACACTGAAGCTTTCTTT,CASSLGENTEAFF,TRBJ1-1,-,-,TRBV28
TGCGCCAGCAGCTTGGAGACGGGAGGCCAAGAGACCCAGTACTTC,CASSLETGGQETQYF,TRBJ2-5,-,TRBD2,TRBV5-1
TGTGCCAGCAGGGGAAGCAATCAGCCCCAGCATTTT,CASRGSNQPQHF,TRBJ1-5,-,-,TRBV6-5
TGTGCCAGCAGCGAAAGACTAGCGGGGGTCCCCTACGAGCAGTACTTC,CASSERLAGVPYEQYF,TRBJ2-7,-,TRBD2,TRBV5-4
TGTGCCAGCAGCTCCCTGGGTAGCGTAACCTACGAGCAGTACTTC,CASSSLGSVTYEQYF,TRBJ2-7,-,-,TRBV7-2
TGTGCCAGCAGCTTAGGTATTTGGACAGGGGCTGAAGCTTTCTTT,CASSLGIWTGAEAFF,TRBJ1-1,-,TRBD1,TRBV7-2
TGTGCCAGCAGCCCGAGTCTGACACCCTCCTACGAGCAGTACTTC,CASSPSLTPSYEQYF,TRBJ2-7,once,-,TRBV7-6
TGTGCCAGCAGCCTGAGGGGGGGTTCCTACGAGCAGTACTTC,CASSLRGGSYEQYF,TRBJ2-7,once,-,TRBV5-6
TGTGCCAGCAGTTTATCTGGCCAGGGGGCCGTTTTAGGTCAGCCCCAGCATTTT,CASSLSGQGAVLGQPQHF,TRBJ1-5,-,TRBD1,TRBV27
TGTGCCAGCACCGGGACTAGCGTAATAGATACGCAGTATTTT,CASTGTSVIDTQYF,TRBJ2-3,-,TRBD2,TRBV6-5
TGTGCCAGCAGCTTGGTTGCAGGGCGCGAAAAACTGTTTTTT,CASSLVAGREKLFF,TRBJ1-4,-,-,TRBV5-6
TGCAGCGTTGAAGCTGGGACAGGGCAAGAGACCCAGTACTTC,CSVEAGTGQETQYF,TRBJ2-5,-,TRBD1,TRBV29-1
TGTGCCAGCAGGAAGATCTGCGAGGGGTACATCTATGGCTACACCTTC,CASRKICEGYIYGYTF,TRBJ1-2,few,-,TRBV21-1
TGTGCCAGCAGCGCGCAGTCTACCACTGAAGCTTTCTTT,CASSAQSTTEAFF,TRBJ1-1,-,-,TRBV6-4
TGTGCCAGTAGTATCAGGGGTACGGGGAACACTGAAGCTTTCTTT,CASSIRGTGNTEAFF,TRBJ1-1,-,-,TRBV19
TGTGCCAGCAGCAAAGCGATCAGGGACAGGGGGAATCAGCCCCAGCATTTT,CASSKAIRDRGNQPQHF,TRBJ1-5,-,-,TRBV21-1
TGTGCCAGCAGCCCAGGGAAGAACACCGGGGAGCTGTTTTTT,CASSPGKNTGELFF,TRBJ2-2,-,-,TRBV28
TGTGCCAGCAGTTCACCCGCCGCGACAGGGGGTAATTCACCCCTCCACTTT,CASSSPAATGGNSPLHF,TRBJ1-6,-,TRBD1,TRBV27
TGTGCCAGCAGTTACAGTGGGGAAGTAGGCGAAAAACTGTTTTTT,CASSYSGEVGEKLFF,TRBJ1-4,-,-,TRBV6-5
TGTGCCAGCAGCTTAGTGACACCAGATACGCAGTATTTT,CASSLVTPDTQYF,TRBJ2-3,-,-,TRBV7-2
TGTGCCAGTAGTATAACGGCGGCAGGGTTCGACGAGCAGTACTTC,CASSITAAGFDEQYF,TRBJ2-7,-,-,TRBV19
TGTGCCAGCAGTAGGGGGTACACAAACTACGAGCAGTACTTC,CASSRGYTNYEQYF,TRBJ2-7,-,-,TRBV6-5
TGTGCCAGAAGGATTGGACAGGGATGGCTCCCCGGGGAGCTGTTTTTT,CARRIGQGWLPGELFF,TRBJ2-2,-,TRBD1,TRBV5-3